This T cell receptor (beta chain) was observed in a study of regulatory T cells in long-lasting Graves disease. Study results and caveats: Persistent disease was characterized by preferential usage of TRBV28, TRBJ1-2 and TRBJ2-5. Newly diagnosed Graves' patients exceeded persistent ones in TCR diversity.

This CDR3 region has 11 residues. Germline V CDR1 and CDR2: DFQATT, SNEGSKA (reference sequence). Trimming took off 3 bases at V and 1 base at J, with 0 bases between the two ends. The time point denotes: persistent/refractory GD, antithyroid drugs over 5 years with positive TRAb. Scientists built the TCR library using RNA that was extracted from PBMCs. Building the TCR beta libraries relied on iRepertoire HTBI primers, and CDR3 regions underwent Arm-PCR. TCRdb recomputed calls from the multiplex PCR reads with MiXCR, one row per CDR3 protein. The sample lists roughly 360,000 distinct CDR3 sequences, roughly 25% occurring once. At least ten counts were recorded for this clonotype. The antigen is undetermined.

J is TRBJ2-2 and V is TRBV20-1; D gene unclear. This TCR came from a woman aged 40 to 50 with Graves disease. The sequencing used peripheral blood mononuclear cells (PBMCs), collected when the disease was refractory, from a patient treated with antithyroid drugs. Here the CDR3 reads CSARNTGELFF. The CDR3 nucleotides are TGCAGTGCTAGGAACACCGGGGAGCTGTTTTTT.